What follows describes a single TCR beta chain. Its antigen is still unknown. Qualities for individual bases were not recorded, and no much larger clone is one base off. For CDR1 and CDR2, the germline V gene (reference sequence) lists SGHNT and YYREEE. There are 15 amino acids in the CDR3, from cysteine to phenylalanine inclusive. The retained sequence is limited to the CDR3, 45 bases, with the frame set at the first base. Trimming removed 5 bases from V and 2 bases from J; the gene matches leave 8 bases unexplained. This sample was taken from a study of shared clonotypes between healthy human individuals (dated by TCRdb to the early 2020s). Notes on the research overall: Two women and a few men aged 18 to 49 years were included in the cohort. Per donor, three plates each were used for CD4 naive and CD4 memory, two for CD8 naive, and one for CD8 memory. Blood TCR repertoires of a handful of healthy adults were deeply sequenced to estimate repertoire size and the extent of clonotype sharing between individuals. Libraries were prepared and TCR repertoires were sequenced by different laboratories using diverse techniques, in order to increase sequencing depth and limit assay-specific biases. Between about 0.8 and 9 billion PBMCs per donor were obtained by leukapheresis.

The investigation overall reported the following: Even with the large sequencing depth, rarefaction of the sorted-subset datasets indicated that sequencing was incomplete. Across four donors, roughly 5.1% of naive CD4, roughly 3.3% of naive CD8, about 2% of memory CD4, and roughly 0.41% of memory CD8 clonotypes were shared. The genetic and exposure-history diversity represented was limited by the small number of donors. Only blood was sampled, and tissue TCR repertoires likely differ from those in blood. Pairwise subsampling led to the expectation that sequencing depth would affect the degree of clonotype sharing among donors. Higher generation probabilities were observed for clonotypes shared by all four sorted-subset donors than for non-shared clonotypes. Naive subsets generally had larger estimated clonotype richness than memory subsets.

Using the deep immunoSEQ assay, TCR CDR3 regions were amplified from genomic DNA by multiplex PCR. Genomic DNA extracted from each cell subset was distributed evenly over all wells of several immunoSEQ 96-well plates, and each plate served as one replicate. Each replicate PCR for sorted subsets received roughly 0.2 ug genomic DNA, equal to about 30,000 T cell genomes. Purified libraries were quantified with a Qubit 3.0 fluorometer, sized on a Bioanalyzer 2100, and re-quantified with the KAPA Library Quantification kit. Every immunoSEQ 96-well plate was sequenced on a separate single-read 150-cycle Illumina NextSeq 550 flow cell. The original pipeline was this. Because the immunoSEQ output included only junctional sequences and no quality scores, the filtering could not be the same as the filtering used for full-length reads. To assign V/J genes and CDR3, sequences were annotated against IMGT germline references using PyIR, a Python wrapper for IgBLAST v1.9. Any read was removed if the V/J assignment was weak (E-value above 1e-6), the CDR3 was missing, or the read contained stop codons, out-of-frame junctions, or ambiguous translated residues. V3J clonotypes were defined by identical inferred V gene, J gene, and CDR3 amino acid sequence. Percentage overlap between repertoires was calculated by dividing the number of shared unique clonotypes by the size of the smaller repertoire. RTK rarefaction, the Chao1 estimator, and Recon v2.1 estimates of unobserved clonotypes were used to assess repertoire richness. For all TCRbeta clonotypes obtained by the gDNA method from four donors, generation probabilities were computed with OLGA. TCRdb stores this immuneACCESS table with in-frame sequences only. Part of the clones is absent; in the studies checked, under half of the shortfall reflects unresolved V genes, and no reason is known for the rest. V and J calls and clone size come straight from that table; D and trimming were deduced from the DNA. The table for this sample lists some 2,500,000 clones; 85% to 95% of them were counted only once. Around 0.35% of the sample belongs to the ten largest clones.

Donors were healthy HIV-negative adults with no recently reported acute infections or vaccinations. All donors were Caucasian adults living in Nashville, Tennessee, USA. Magnetic negative selection was used to enrich CD4+ T cells, after which naive cells were positively selected on CD45RA and the negative fraction became the memory subset. Blood was obtained by leukapheresis, after which PBMCs were separated by Ficoll-Histopaque density gradient centrifugation and cryopreserved in liquid nitrogen vapor phase. Purity and quantity of every magnetically sorted T cell population were checked by analytical flow cytometry. Genomic DNA was isolated from each sorted fraction and quantified by UV absorbance on a Nanodrop 2000c.

Sequencing was done on a sample of naive CD4+ T cells from PBMCs. Interpreted using the paper, the cell subset or site label stands for: CD45RA+ positively selected. The sequence joins TRBV5-4 to TRBJ2-3; the junction holds 7 bases that match TRBD2. The receptor comes from a man younger than 35 in good health. Some clones in this sample may be carry-over from other donors' samples. CDR3 reads: CASRSPGLPTDTQYF. The bases read TGTGCCAGCAGGTCCCCGGGACTACCCACAGATACGCAGTATTTT.